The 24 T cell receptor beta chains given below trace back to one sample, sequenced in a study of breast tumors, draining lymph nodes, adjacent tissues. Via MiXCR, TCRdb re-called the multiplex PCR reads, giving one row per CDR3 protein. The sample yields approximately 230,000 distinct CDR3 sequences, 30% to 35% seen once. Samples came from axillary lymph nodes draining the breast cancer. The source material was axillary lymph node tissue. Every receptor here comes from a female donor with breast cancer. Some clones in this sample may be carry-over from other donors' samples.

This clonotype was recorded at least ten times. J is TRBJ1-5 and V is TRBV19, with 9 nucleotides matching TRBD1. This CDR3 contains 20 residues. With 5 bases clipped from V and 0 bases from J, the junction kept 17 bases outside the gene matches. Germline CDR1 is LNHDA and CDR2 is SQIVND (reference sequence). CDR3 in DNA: TGTGCCAGTAGTCCTTTTGCGGGACAGGGCGCGATTAATAGCAATCAGCCCCAGCATTTT. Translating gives CASSPFAGQGAINSNQPQHF.

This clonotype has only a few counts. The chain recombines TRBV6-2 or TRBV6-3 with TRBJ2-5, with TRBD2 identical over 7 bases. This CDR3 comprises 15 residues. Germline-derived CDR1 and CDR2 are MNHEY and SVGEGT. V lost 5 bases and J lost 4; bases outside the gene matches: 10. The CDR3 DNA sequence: TGTGCCAGCAGTAAACGACGCGGGGGTATAGAGACCCAGTACTTC. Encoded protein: CASSKRRGGIETQYF.

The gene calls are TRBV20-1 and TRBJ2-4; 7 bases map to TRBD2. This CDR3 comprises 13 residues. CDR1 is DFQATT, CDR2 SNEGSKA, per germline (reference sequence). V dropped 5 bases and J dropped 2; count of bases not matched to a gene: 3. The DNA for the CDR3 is TGCAGTGCTTCCGGGGGGACCAAAAACATTCAGTACTTC. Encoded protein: CSASGGTKNIQYF.

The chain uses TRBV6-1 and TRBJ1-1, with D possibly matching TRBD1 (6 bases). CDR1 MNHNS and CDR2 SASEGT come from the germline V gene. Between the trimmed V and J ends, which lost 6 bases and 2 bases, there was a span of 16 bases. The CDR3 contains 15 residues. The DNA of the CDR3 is TGTGCCAGCAGGCCCGGGACACTTTTTAACACTGAAGCTTTCTTT. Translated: CASRPGTLFNTEAFF.

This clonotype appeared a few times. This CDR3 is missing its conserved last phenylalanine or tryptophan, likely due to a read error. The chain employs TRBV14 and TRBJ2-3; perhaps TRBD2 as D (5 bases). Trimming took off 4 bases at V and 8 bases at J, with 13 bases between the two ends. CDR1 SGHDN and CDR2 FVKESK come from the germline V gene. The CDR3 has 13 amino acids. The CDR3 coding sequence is TGTGCCAGCAGCCCCCATGGTGGAGGTACGCAGTATTCT. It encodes CASSPHGGGTQYS.

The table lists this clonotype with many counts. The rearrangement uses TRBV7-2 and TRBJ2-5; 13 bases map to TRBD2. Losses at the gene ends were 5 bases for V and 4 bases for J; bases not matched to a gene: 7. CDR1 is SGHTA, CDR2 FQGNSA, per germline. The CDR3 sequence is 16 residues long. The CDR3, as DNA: TGTGCCAGCAGCCCCCGGACTAGCGGGAGAGGAGAGACCCAGTACTTC. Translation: CASSPRTSGRGETQYF.

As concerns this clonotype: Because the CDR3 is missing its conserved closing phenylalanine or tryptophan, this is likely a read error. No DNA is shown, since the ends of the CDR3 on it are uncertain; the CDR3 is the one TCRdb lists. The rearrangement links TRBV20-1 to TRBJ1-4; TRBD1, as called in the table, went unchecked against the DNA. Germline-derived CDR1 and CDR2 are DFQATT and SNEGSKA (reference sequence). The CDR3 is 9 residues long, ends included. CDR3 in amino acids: CSGKDRGNY.

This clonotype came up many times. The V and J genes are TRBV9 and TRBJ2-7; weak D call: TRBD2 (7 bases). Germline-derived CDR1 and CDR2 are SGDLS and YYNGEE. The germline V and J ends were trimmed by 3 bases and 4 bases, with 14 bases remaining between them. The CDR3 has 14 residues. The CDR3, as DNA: TGTGCCAGCAGCGAGGGGGGGAGGGGTTACGAGCAGTACTTC. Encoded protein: CASSEGGRGYEQYF.

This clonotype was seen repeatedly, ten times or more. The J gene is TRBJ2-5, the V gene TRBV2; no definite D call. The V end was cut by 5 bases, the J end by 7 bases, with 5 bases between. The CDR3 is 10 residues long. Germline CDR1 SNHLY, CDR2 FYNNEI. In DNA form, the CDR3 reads TGTGCCAGCAGTACGGGGACCCAGTACTTC. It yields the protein CASSTGTQYF.

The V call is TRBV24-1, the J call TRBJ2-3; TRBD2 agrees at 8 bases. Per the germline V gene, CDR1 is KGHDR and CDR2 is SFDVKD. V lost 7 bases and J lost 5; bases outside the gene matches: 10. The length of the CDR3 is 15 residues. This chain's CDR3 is CATSQGRGGRDTQYF. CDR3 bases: TGTGCCACCAGCCAGGGCCGGGGGGGGCGAGATACGCAGTATTTT.

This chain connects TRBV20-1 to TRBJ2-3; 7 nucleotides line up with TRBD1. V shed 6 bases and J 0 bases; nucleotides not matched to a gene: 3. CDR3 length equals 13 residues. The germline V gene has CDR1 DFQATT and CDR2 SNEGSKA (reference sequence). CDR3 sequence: CSAPGQSTDTQYF. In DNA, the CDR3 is TGCAGTGCACCGGGACAGAGCACAGATACGCAGTATTTT.

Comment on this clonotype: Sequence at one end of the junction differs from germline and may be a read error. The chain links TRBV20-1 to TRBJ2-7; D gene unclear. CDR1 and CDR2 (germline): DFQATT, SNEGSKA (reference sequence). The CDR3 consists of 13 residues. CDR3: CSARDPTGYEQYF. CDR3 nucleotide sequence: TGCAGCGCTAGAGATCCGACTGGCTACGAGCAGTACTTC.

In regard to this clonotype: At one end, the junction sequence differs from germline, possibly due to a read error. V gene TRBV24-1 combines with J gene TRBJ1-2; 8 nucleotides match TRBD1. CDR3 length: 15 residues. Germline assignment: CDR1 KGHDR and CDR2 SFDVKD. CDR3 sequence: CASSSNVQGGYGYTF. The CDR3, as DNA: TGCGCCAGCAGCTCAAACGTACAGGGGGGTTATGGCTACACCTTC.

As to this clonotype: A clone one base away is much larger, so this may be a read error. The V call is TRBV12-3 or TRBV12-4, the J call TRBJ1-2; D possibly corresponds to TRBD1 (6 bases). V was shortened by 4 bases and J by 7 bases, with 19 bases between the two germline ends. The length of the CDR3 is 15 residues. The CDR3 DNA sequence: TGTGCCAGCAGTTCCCCCCGGACAGCCGACTGTGGCTACACCTTC. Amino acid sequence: CASSSPRTADCGYTF.

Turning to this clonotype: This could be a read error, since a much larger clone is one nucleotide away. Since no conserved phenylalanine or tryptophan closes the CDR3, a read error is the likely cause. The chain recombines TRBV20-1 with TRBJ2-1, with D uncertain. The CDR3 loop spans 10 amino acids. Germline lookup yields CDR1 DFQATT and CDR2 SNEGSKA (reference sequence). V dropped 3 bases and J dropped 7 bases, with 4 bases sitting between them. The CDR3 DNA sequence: TGCAGTGCTAGGGAGAATGAGCAGTTCTCC. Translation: CSARENEQFS.

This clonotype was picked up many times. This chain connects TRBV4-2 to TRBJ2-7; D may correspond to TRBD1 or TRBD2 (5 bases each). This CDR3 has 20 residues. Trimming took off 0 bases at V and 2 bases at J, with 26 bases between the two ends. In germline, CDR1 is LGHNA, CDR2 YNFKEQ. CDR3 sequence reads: CASSQDPLGGVVLNAYEQYF. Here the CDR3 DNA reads TGTGCCAGCAGCCAAGACCCGCTTGGGGGTGTAGTCTTGAACGCCTACGAGCAGTACTTC.

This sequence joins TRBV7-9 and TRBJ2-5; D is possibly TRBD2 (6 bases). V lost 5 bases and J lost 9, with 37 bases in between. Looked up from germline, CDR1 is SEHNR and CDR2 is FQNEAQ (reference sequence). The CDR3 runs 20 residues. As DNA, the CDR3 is TGTGCCAGCAGCCCGTCGCTAGCGAGAGGTCCGGGGGAAAGATTAACGGCCCAGTACTTC. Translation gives CASSPSLARGPGERLTAQYF.

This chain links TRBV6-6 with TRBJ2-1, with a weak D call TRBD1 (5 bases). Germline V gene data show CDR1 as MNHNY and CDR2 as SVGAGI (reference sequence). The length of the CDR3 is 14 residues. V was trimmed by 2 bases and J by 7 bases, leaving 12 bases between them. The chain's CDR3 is CASSYGAQGNEQFF. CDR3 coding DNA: TGTGCCAGCAGTTACGGGGCCCAAGGTAATGAGCAGTTCTTC.

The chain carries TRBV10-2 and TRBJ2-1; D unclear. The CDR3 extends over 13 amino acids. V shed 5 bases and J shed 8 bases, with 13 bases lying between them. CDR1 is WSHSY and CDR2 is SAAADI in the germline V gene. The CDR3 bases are TGCGCCAGCAGTCTACCTTGGGGTTATGAGCAGTTCTTC. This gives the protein CASSLPWGYEQFF.

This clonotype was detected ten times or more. CDR3: CASSPQTADTQYF. The DNA of the CDR3 is TGTGCCAGCTCACCCCAGACGGCAGATACGCAGTATTTT. The chain is built from TRBV18 and TRBJ2-3; D gene uncertain. This CDR3 region has 13 residues. The germline V and J ends were trimmed by 3 bases and 4 bases, with 8 bases remaining between them. Germline V CDR1 and CDR2: KGHSH, LQKENI.

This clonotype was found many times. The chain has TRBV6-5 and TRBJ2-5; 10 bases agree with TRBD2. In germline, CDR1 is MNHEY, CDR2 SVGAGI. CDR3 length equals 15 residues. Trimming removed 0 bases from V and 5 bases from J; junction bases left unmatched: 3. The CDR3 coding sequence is TGTGCCAGCAGTTACTCTACTAGCGGGGTTGAGACCCAGTACTTC. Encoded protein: CASSYSTSGVETQYF.

The chain's CDR3 is CSAFGDGKTQYF. Here the CDR3 DNA reads TGCAGTGCTTTCGGGGACGGAAAGACCCAGTACTTC. The chain uses TRBV20-1 and TRBJ2-5; TRBD1 or TRBD2 may be the D gene (5 bases each). CDR3 length equals 12 residues. The germline V and J ends were trimmed by 5 bases and 6 bases, with 13 bases remaining between them. Per the germline V gene, CDR1 is DFQATT and CDR2 is SNEGSKA (reference sequence).

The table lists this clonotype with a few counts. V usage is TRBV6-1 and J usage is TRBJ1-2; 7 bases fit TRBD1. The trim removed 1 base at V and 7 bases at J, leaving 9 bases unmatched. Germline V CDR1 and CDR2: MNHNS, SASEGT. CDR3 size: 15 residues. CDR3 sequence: CASSEDGARGAGYTF. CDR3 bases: TGTGCCAGCAGTGAAGACGGTGCCAGGGGGGCTGGCTACACCTTC.

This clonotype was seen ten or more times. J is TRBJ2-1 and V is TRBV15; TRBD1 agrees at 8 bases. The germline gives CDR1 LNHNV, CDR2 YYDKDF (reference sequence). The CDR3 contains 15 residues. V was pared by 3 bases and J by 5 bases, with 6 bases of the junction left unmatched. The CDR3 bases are TGTGCCACCAGCAGCAGGACAGGGATCGACAATGAGCAGTTCTTC. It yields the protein CATSSRTGIDNEQFF. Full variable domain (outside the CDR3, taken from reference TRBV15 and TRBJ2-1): DAMVIQNPRYQVTQFGKPVTLSCSQTLNHNVMYWYQQKSSQAPKLLFHYYDKDFNNEADTPDNFQSRRPNTSFCFLDIRSPGLGDTAMYLCATSSRTGIDNEQFFGPGTRLTVL.